This TCR beta chain derives from a study of beta chain features in type 1 diabetes. Overall study results and limits: Among patients with Type 1 diabetes, TCRB CDR3s were moderately but significantly shorter in every one of the four CD4+ subsets.

Germline-derived CDR1 and CDR2 are SGHAT and FQDESV (reference sequence). This CDR3 is 14 amino acids long. V dropped 4 bases and J dropped 3 bases, with 10 bases sitting between them. The sequenced template was cDNA made from the entire isolated RNA. Clones were sequenced by immunoSEQ multiplex PCR, and TCRdb holds only the in-frame ones, with some missing. The table records about 740,000 clones, around an eighth of them present only once. This clone was seen only a few times. Antigen unknown. The V call is TRBV11-1, the J call TRBJ1-5; D unclear. Input material: naive CD4+ T cells from blood. This TCR was sampled from a man aged 18-30 years with type 1 diabetes. CDR3 nucleotide sequence: TGTGCCAGCAGCTCCGACGGTAACAATCAGCCCCAGCATTTT. Protein product: CASSSDGNNQPQHF.